This T cell receptor beta chain was profiled in a study of blood T cell repertoires in COVID-19. Overall study: COVID-19 samples collected from the United States, Italy and Spain covered acute and convalescent phases. T cells, B-cell-depleted T cells, or PBMCs supplied cDNA or gDNA.

Germline V gene data show CDR1 as LNHDA and CDR2 as SQIVND (reference sequence). Trimming at V came to 6 bases and at J to 5 bases, leaving 12 bases not matched to a gene. CDR3 size: 15 residues. Per the original data handling: Reference gene primers were amplified, and this amplification served to estimate nucleated cell counts. Profiled with immunoSEQ multiplex PCR; TCRdb holds only in-frame clones, not every one. Clone size and V and J calls were adopted from that table, with D and trimming inferred from the DNA. The sample has some 58,000 clones; roughly 79% are singletons. This TCR was recovered from a human donor in a cohort sampled during active COVID-19. Sample: peripheral blood. The chain uses TRBV19 and TRBJ2-5, with 7 bases lining up with TRBD2. CDR3 nucleotide sequence: TGTGCCAGTAGCCCCGGGGAGGGCGGTAGGGAGACCCAGTACTTC. Its protein is CASSPGEGGRETQYF.